Here is one T cell receptor (beta chain) with its context. No antigen is known for it. CDR1 MNHNS and CDR2 SASEGT come from the germline V gene. The V gene end was trimmed by 4 bases and the J gene end by 4 bases; junction bases not matched to a gene: 4. CDR3 size: 14 residues. This sample is drawn from a study of cytomegalovirus exposure and HLA in healthy donors. Study-wide results and caveats: Analyses of presence/absence relied on an assumption of roughly uniform sequencing depth across donors. Reported performance of the classifier showed diagnosis of cytomegalovirus status with high specificity and sensitivity. Most of the TCR beta V segments (in an earlier analysis) were productive either about 87% or about 30% of the time.

Researchers ran the PCR with 60 Vbeta and 13 Jbeta primers. Clones were read by immunoSEQ multiplex PCR, and TCRdb kept only the in-frame ones, dropping some. The table lists 150,000 to 200,000 clones, around 86% of them singletons. Sequencing used PBMCs. This chain links TRBV6-1 with TRBJ2-3, with 8 bases that match TRBD2. The TCR originated in a man aged 40-49 years in good health and CMV-seropositive. CDR3 in DNA: TGTGCCAGCAGTGTTGGTAGCGGGGCAGATACGCAGTATTTT. Translated: CASSVGSGADTQYF.